This T cell receptor beta chain was captured by sequencing in a study of cytomegalovirus exposure and HLA in healthy donors. Study background: The same platform was used for the 110 or so validation repertoires as for the 666 first-cohort repertoires, as reported in a later analysis. Overall study findings and caveats: A few CMV-associated chains were confirmed in vitro to be specific for CMV antigens. The TCR clusters that emerged in the first cohort tended, a later analysis found, to co-occur in the roughly 110 validation repertoires.

With 1 base clipped from V and 7 bases from J, the junction kept 6 bases outside the gene matches. Germline values: CDR1 SGHAT, CDR2 FQNNGV. The CDR3 spans 16 residues. As concerns this clone: Its target is unknown.

Generated by immunoSEQ multiplex PCR, the TCRdb table keeps only in-frame clones and is missing some. The repertoire consists of 90,000 to 150,000 clones, with around 89% occurring once and the leading ten covering around 6%. Donors came from a validation cohort of over a hundred subjects, distinct from the first 666-subject cohort. Sequencing used PBMCs. J is TRBJ2-2 and V is TRBV11-2; the match to TRBD2 covers 10 bases. The TCR was taken from a woman younger than 35 in good health and CMV-seropositive. CDR3 protein: CASSLGLAGVFGELFF. DNA for the CDR3: TGTGCCAGCAGCTTAGGTCTAGCGGGAGTGTTCGGGGAGCTGTTTTTT.